Shown below are 6 T cell receptor beta chains from a single sample sequenced in a study of cytomegalovirus exposure and HLA in healthy donors. Profiled with immunoSEQ multiplex PCR; TCRdb holds only in-frame clones, not every one. The sample comprises 55,000 to 70,000 clones, 90% to 95% of which are singletons, and 5.3% rests with the top ten. Sequences were obtained from PBMCs. These receptors originate from a man between 18 and 29 years old in good health and CMV-seropositive.

This chain uses TRBV6-1 with TRBJ2-1; D perhaps matches TRBD1 (5 bases). Trimming left V 8 bases short and J 8 bases short, with 16 bases between. The CDR3 length is 13 residues. Germline V gene sequence: CDR1 MNHNS, CDR2 SASEGT. As DNA, the CDR3 is TGTGCCAGCGGTCGGGCCAGGGTCCATGAGCAGTTCTTC. Residues: CASGRARVHEQFF.

This chain joins TRBV2 and TRBJ1-1, with no clear D. V was cut by 8 bases and J by 0 bases, with 13 bases left in between. The germline V gene encodes CDR1 SNHLY and CDR2 FYNNEI. The CDR3 covers 14 residues. In DNA form, the CDR3 reads TGTGCCAGCGACCCCACAGACATGAACACTGAAGCTTTCTTT. This sequence encodes CASDPTDMNTEAFF.

J is TRBJ2-1 and V is TRBV23-1; TRBD2 matches at 10 bases. TRBV23-1 belongs to the ORF category, with a function that is uncertain. The CDR3 sequence is 17 residues long. V lost 2 bases to trimming and J lost 8 bases; unmatched junction nucleotides: 12. The CDR3 coding sequence is TGCGCCAGCAGTCAAAAGCCTCTAGCGGGAGATCTCGATGAGCAGTTCTTC. It translates to CASSQKPLAGDLDEQFF.

This clone came up a few times. J is TRBJ1-5 and V is TRBV6-1; D might be TRBD1 (5 bases). Deletions cut 2 bases from V and 6 bases from J, with 14 bases between. The CDR3 has 15 residues. The germline V gene encodes CDR1 MNHNS and CDR2 SASEGT. CDR3 DNA: TGTGCCAGCAGTGAATTCGAGGAGGGGAGTCAGCCCCAGCATTTT. It specifies CASSEFEEGSQPQHF.

DNA of the CDR3: TGTGCCAGCAGTGGGGGGGGCAGGGGTCCAGATACGCAGTATTTT. Its protein is CASSGGGRGPDTQYF. The genes are TRBV2 and TRBJ2-3; D may be TRBD2 (7 bases). The V end lost 4 bases, the J end lost 4 bases, and 15 bases lay between the germline ends. The CDR3 length is 15 residues. Germline V gene data show CDR1 as SNHLY and CDR2 as FYNNEI.

The rearrangement links TRBV5-1 to TRBJ2-7; a weak D match, TRBD1 (6 bases). From germline, CDR1 is SGHRS and CDR2 YFSETQ. V was cut by 4 bases and J by 0 bases, with 14 bases left in between. This CDR3 spans 15 amino acids. CDR3 region: CASSRTGSLSYEQYF. The DNA of the CDR3 is TGCGCCAGCAGCCGTACAGGGTCGCTCTCCTACGAGCAGTACTTC.